The present T cell receptor beta chain was sequenced within a study of cytomegalovirus exposure and HLA in healthy donors. The study's findings and limits: Cytomegalovirus association was listed for under 200 TCR beta chains. As was reported, the classifier diagnosed cytomegalovirus status with high specificity and sensitivity.

This clone was counted once. Its antigen is currently unknown. Germline V gene data show CDR1 as MGHRA and CDR2 as YSYEKL. The J segment lost 3 bases and the V segment lost 5 bases, leaving 5 bases of the junction unmatched. This CDR3 has 14 amino acids. Sequencing used immunoSEQ multiplex PCR; TCRdb keeps in-frame clones, though not all of them. This sample has some 170,000 clones, with 87% found just once. Donors were drawn from the approximately 120-subject validation cohort, separate from the approximately 670-subject first cohort. Sequenced: PBMCs. The chain has TRBV4-1 and TRBJ2-7; 9 positions match TRBD2. This clonotype was obtained from a woman aged 30 to 39 in good health and CMV-seronegative. The CDR3 nucleotides read TGCGCCAGCAGCAACGGACTAGCGAACTACGAGCAGTACTTC. As protein: CASSNGLANYEQYF.